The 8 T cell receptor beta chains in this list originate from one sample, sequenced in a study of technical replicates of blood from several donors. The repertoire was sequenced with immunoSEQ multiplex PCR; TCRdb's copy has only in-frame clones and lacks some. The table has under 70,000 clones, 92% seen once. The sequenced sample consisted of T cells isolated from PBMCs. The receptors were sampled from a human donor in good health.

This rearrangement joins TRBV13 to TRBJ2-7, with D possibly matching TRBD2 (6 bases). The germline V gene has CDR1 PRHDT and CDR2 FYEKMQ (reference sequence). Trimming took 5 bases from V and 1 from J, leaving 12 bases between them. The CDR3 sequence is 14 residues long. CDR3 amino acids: CASSPPGRSYEQYF. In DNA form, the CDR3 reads TGTGCCAGCAGCCCTCCGGGGAGGTCCTACGAGCAGTACTTC.

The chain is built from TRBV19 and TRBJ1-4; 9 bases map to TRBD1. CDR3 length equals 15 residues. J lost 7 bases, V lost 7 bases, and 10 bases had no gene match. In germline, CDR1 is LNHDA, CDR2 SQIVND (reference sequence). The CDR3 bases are TGTGCCAGTACCCATTCGACAGGGGGACGTGAAAAACTGTTTTTT. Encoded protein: CASTHSTGGREKLFF.

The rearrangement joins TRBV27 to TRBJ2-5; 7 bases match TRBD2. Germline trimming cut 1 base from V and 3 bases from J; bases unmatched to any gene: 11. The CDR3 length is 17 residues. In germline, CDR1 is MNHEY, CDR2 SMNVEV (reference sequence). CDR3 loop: CASSLYGGREVEETQYF. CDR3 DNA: TGTGCCAGCAGTTTATATGGCGGGAGAGAGGTCGAAGAGACCCAGTACTTC.

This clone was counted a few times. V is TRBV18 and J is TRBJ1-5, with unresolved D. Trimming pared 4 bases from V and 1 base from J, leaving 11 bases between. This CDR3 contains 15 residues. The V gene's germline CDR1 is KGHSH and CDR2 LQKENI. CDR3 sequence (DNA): TGTGCCAGCTCACAGGGAAGGAGGAGCAATCAGCCCCAGCATTTT. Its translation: CASSQGRRSNQPQHF. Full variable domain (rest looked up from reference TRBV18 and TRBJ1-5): NAGVMQNPRHLVRRRGQEARLRCSPMKGHSHVYWYRQLPEEGLKFMVYLQKENIIDESGMPKERFSAEFPKEGPSILRIQQVVRGDSAAYFCASSQGRRSNQPQHFGDGTRLSIL.

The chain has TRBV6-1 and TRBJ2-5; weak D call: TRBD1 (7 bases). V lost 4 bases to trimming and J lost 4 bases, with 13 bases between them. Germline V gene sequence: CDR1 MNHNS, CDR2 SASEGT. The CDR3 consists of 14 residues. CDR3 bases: TGTGCCAGCAGTGTCGGGCAGGGGGGAGAGACCCAGTACTTC. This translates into CASSVGQGGETQYF.

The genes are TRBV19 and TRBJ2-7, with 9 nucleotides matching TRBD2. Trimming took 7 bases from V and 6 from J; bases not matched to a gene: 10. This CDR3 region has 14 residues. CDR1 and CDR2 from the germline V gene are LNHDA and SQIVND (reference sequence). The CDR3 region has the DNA TGTGCCAGTAACCTTAGCGGGAGTTATGCCGAGCAGTACTTC. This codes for CASNLSGSYAEQYF.

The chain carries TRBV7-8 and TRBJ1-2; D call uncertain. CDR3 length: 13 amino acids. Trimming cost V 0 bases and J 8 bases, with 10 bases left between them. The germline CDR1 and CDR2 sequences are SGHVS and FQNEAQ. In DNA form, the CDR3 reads TGTGCCAGCAGCTTAGCAGTGGGAGAGGGCTACACCTTC. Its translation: CASSLAVGEGYTF.

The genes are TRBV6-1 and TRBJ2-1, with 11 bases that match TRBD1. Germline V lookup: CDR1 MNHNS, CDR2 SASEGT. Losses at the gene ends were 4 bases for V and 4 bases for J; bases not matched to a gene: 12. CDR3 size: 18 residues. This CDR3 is CASSGLRTGGARYNEQFF. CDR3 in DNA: TGTGCCAGCAGTGGGTTAAGGACAGGGGGCGCGAGGTACAATGAGCAGTTCTTC.